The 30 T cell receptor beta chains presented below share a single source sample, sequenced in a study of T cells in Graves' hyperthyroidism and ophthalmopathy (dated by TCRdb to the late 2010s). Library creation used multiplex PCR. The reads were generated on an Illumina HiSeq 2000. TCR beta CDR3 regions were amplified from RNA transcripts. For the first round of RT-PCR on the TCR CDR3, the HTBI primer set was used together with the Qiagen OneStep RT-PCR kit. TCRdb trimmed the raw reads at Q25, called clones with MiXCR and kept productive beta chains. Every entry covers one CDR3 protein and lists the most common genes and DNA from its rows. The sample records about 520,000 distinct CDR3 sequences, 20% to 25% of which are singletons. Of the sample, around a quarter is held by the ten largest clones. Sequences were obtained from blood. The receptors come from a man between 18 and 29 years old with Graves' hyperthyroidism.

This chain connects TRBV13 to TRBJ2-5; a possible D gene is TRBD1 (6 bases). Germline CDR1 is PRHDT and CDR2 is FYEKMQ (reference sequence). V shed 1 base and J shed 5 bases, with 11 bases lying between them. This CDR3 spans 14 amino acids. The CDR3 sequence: CASSLAGGWETQYF. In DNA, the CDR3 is TGTGCCAGCAGCTTAGCTGGGGGCTGGGAGACCCAGTACTTC.

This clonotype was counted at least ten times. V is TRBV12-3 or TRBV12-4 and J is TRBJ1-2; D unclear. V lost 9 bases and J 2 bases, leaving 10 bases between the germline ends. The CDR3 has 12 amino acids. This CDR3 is CASGGLNYGYTF. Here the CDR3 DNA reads TGTGCCAGTGGAGGGCTGAACTATGGCTACACCTTC.

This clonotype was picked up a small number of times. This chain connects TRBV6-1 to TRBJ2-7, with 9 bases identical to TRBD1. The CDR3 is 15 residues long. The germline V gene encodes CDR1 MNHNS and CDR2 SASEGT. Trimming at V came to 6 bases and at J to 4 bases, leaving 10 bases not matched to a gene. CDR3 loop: CASRKADRGSYEQYF. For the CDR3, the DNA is TGTGCCAGCAGAAAAGCTGACAGGGGGAGTTACGAGCAGTACTTC.

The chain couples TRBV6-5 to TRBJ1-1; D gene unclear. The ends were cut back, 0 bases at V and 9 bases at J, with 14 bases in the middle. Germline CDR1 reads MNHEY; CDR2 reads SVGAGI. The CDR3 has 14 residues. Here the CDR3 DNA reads TGTGCCAGCAGTTACTCAGGAACTCACCCCAAAGCTTTCTTT. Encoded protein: CASSYSGTHPKAFF.

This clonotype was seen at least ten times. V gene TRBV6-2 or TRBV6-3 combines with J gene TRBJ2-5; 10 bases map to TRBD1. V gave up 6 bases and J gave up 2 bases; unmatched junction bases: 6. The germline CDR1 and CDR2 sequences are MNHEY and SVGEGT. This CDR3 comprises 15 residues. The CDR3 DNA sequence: TGTGCCAGCAGACGACAGGGGGCGGGACAAGAGACCCAGTACTTC. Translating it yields CASRRQGAGQETQYF.

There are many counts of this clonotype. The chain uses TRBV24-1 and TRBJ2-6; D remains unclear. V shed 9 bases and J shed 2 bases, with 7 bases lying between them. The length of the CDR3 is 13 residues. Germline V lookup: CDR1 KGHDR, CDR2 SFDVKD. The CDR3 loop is CATGFPGANVLTF. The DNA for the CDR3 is TGTGCCACCGGGTTTCCTGGGGCCAACGTCCTGACTTTC.

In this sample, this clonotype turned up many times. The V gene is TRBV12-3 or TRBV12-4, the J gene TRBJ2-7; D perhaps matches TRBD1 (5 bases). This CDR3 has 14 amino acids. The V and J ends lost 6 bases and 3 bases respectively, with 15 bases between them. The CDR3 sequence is CASRRSGIRYEQYF. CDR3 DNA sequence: TGTGCCAGCAGAAGGTCAGGGATTCGCTACGAGCAGTACTTC.

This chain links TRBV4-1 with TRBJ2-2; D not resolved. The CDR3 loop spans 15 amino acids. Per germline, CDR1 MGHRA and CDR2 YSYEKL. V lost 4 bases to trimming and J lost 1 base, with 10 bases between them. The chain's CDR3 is CASSPWAENTGELFF. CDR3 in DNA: TGCGCCAGCAGCCCCTGGGCGGAGAACACCGGGGAGCTGTTTTTT.

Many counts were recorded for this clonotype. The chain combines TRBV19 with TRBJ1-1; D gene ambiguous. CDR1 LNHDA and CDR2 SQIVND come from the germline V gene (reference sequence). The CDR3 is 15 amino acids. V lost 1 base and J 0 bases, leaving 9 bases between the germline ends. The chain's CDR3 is CASSIGRVVNTEAFF. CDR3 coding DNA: TGTGCCAGTAGTATAGGAAGGGTTGTGAACACTGAAGCTTTCTTT.

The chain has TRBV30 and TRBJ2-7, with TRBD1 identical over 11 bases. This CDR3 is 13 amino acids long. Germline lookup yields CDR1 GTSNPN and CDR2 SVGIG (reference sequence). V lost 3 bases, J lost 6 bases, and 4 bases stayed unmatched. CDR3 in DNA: TGTGCCTGGAGCGTCGGGACAGGGGGCGAGCAGTACTTC. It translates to CAWSVGTGGEQYF.

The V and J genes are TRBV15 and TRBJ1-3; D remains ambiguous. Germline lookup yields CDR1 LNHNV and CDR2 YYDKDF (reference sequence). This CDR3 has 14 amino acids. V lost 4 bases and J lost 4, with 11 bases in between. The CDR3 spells CATSTGRSGNTIYF. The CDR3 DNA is TGTGCCACCAGCACCGGGAGATCCGGAAACACCATATATTTT.

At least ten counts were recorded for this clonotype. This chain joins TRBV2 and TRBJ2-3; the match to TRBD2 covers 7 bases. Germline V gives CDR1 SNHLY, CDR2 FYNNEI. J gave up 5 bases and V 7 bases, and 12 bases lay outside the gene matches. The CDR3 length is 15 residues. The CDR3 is CASTLGGGIGDTQYF. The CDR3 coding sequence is TGTGCCAGCACCCTGGGGGGGGGGATAGGAGATACGCAGTATTTT.

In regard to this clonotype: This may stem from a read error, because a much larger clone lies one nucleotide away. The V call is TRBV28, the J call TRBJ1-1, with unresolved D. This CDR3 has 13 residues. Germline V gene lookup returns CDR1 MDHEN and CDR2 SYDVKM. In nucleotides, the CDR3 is TGTGCCAGCAAACCCCTCGTGGGAGCTGAAGCTTGCTTT. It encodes CASKPLVGAEACF. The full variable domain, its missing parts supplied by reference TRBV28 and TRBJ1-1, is DVKVTQSSRYLVKRTGEKVFLECVQDMDHENMFWYRQDPGLGLRLIYFSYDVKMKEKGDIPEGYSVSREKKERFSLILESASTNQTSMYLCASKPLVGAEACFGQGTRLTVV.

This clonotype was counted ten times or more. Here the CDR3 DNA reads TGTGCCAGCAGTGAAGCGAGGGCAAGCTATGGCTACACCTTC. It encodes CASSEARASYGYTF. The rearrangement uses TRBV6-1 and TRBJ1-2; D is undetermined. Germline values: CDR1 MNHNS, CDR2 SASEGT. The germline V and J ends were trimmed by 0 bases and 4 bases, with 9 bases remaining between them. CDR3 length equals 14 residues.

The chain's CDR3 is CASSPGGRGNQETQYF. The DNA for the CDR3 is TGTGCCAGCAGTCCGGGGGGCCGGGGGAATCAAGAGACCCAGTACTTC. The V and J genes are TRBV27 and TRBJ2-5; D perhaps matches TRBD2 (7 bases). V lost 5 bases, J lost 2 bases, and 18 bases lay in between. The CDR3 extends over 16 amino acids. The germline V gene encodes CDR1 MNHEY and CDR2 SMNVEV (reference sequence).

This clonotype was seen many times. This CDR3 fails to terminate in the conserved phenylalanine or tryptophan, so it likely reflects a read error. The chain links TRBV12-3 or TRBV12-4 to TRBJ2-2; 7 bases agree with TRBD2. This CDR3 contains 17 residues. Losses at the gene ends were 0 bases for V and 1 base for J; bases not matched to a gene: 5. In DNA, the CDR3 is TGTGCCAGCAGTTTAGCCATAACTAGCGTGAACACCGGGGAGCTGTTTTTA. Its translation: CASSLAITSVNTGELFL.

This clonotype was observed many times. CDR3 residues: CSARDGILLAEAFF. The DNA for the CDR3 is TGCAGTGCTAGAGATGGCATTCTTTTGGCGGAAGCTTTCTTT. The chain combines TRBV20-1 with TRBJ1-1, with D uncertain. Germline V gene sequence: CDR1 DFQATT, CDR2 SNEGSKA (reference sequence). The CDR3 loop spans 14 amino acids. Trimming removed 0 bases at V and 8 bases at J, with 16 bases between.

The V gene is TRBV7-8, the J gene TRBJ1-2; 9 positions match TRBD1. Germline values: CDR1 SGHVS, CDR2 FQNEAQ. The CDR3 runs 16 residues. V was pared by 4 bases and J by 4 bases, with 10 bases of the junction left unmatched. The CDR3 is CASSYLGQGPIYGYTF. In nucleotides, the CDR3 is TGTGCCAGCAGCTATCTCGGACAGGGGCCTATCTATGGCTACACCTTC.

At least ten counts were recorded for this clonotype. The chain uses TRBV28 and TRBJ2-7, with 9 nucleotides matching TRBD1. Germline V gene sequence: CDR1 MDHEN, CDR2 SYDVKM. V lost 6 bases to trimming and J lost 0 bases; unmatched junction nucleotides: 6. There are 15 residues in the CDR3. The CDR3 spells CASSPDRGSSYEQYF. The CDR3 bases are TGTGCCAGCAGCCCGGACAGGGGTAGCTCCTACGAGCAGTACTTC. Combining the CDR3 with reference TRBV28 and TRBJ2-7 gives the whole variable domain DVKVTQSSRYLVKRTGEKVFLECVQDMDHENMFWYRQDPGLGLRLIYFSYDVKMKEKGDIPEGYSVSREKKERFSLILESASTNQTSMYLCASSPDRGSSYEQYFGPGTRLTVT.

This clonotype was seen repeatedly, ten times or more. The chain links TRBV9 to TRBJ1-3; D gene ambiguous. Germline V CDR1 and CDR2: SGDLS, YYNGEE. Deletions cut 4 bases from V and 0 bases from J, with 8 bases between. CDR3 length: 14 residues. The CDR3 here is CASSSTSSGNTIYF. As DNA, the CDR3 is TGTGCCAGCAGCTCTACTAGCTCTGGAAACACCATATATTTT.

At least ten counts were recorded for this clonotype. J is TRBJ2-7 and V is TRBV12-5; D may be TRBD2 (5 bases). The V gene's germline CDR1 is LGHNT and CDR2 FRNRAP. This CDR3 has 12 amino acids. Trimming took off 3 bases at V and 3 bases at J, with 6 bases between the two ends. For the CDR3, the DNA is TGTGCTAGTGGTTTAGGAGGCTACGAGCAGTACTTC. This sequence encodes CASGLGGYEQYF.

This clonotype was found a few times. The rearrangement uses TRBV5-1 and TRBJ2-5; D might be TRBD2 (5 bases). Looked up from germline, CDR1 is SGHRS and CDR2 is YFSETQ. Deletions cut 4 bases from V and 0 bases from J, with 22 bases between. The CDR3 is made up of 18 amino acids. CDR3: CASSPSREGWLYQETQYF. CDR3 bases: TGCGCCAGCAGCCCGTCCCGGGAAGGGTGGCTGTACCAAGAGACCCAGTACTTC. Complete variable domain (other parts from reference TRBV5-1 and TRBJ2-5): KAGVTQTPRYLIKTRGQQVTLSCSPISGHRSVSWYQQTPGQGLQFLFEYFSETQRNKGNFPGRFSGRQFSNSRSEMNVSTLELGDSALYLCASSPSREGWLYQETQYFGPGTRLLVL.

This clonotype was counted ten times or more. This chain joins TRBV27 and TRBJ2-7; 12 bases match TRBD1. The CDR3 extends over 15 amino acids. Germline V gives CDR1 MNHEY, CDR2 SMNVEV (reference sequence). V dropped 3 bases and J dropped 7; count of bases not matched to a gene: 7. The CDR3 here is CASSFSGTGGWEQYF. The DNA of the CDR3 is TGTGCCAGCAGTTTCTCCGGGACAGGGGGCTGGGAGCAGTACTTC.

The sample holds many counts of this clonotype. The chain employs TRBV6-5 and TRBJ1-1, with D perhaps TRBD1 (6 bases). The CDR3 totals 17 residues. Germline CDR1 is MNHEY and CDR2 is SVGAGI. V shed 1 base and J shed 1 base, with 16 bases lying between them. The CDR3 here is CASSYLTPGAPNTEAFF. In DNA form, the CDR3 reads TGTGCCAGCAGTTACTTGACCCCGGGGGCGCCGAACACTGAAGCTTTCTTT.

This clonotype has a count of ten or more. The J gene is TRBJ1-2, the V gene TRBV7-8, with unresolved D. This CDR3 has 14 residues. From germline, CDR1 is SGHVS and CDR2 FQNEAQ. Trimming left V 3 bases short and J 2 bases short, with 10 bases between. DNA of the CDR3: TGTGCCAGCAGCTTTAAGTCCGAGAACTATGGCTACACCTTC. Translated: CASSFKSENYGYTF.

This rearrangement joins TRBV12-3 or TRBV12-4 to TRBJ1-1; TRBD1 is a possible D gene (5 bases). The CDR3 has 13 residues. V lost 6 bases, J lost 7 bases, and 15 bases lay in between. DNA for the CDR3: TGTGCCAGCAGGATCCAGGGACTCATTGAAGCTTTCTTT. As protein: CASRIQGLIEAFF.

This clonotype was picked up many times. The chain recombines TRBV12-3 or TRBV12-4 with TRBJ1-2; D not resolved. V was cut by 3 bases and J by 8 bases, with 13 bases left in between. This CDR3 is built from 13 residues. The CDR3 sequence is CASSFPGQRGYTF. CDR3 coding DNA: TGTGCCAGCAGTTTTCCGGGCCAGAGGGGCTACACCTTC.

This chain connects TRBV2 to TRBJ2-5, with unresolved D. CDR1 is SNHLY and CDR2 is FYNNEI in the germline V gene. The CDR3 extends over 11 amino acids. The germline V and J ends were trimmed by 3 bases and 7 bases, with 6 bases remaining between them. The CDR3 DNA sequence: TGTGCCAGCAGTGATGGGTGGACCCAGTACTTC. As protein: CASSDGWTQYF.

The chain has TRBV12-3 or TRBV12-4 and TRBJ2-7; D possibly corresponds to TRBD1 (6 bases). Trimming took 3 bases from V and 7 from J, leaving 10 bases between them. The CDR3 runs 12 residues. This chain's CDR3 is CASSFWGQEQYF. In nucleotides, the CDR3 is TGTGCCAGCAGTTTCTGGGGGCAAGAGCAGTACTTC.

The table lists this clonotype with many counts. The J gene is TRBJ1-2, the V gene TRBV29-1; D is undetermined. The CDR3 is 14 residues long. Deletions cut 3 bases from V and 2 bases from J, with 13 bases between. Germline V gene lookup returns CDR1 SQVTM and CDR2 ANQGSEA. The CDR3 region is CSVERTGANYGYTF. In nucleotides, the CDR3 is TGCAGCGTTGAGAGGACTGGCGCCAACTATGGCTACACCTTC. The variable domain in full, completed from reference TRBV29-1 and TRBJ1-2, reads SAVISQKPSRDICQRGTSLTIQCQVDSQVTMMFWYRQQPGQSLTLIATANQGSEATYESGFVIDKFPISRPNLTFSTLTVSNMSPEDSSIYLCSVERTGANYGYTFGSGTRLTVV.